This T cell receptor (beta chain) originates from a study of OX40 agonist ivuxolimab in advanced cancers. This CDR3 contains 12 residues. Germline V CDR1 and CDR2: MNHEY, SVGAGI. J lost 9 bases, V lost 7 bases, and 6 bases had no gene match. Sequencing was performed with immunoSEQ multiplex PCR; in TCRdb, only in-frame clones are kept and a portion is missing. The table has about 73,000 clones, around 84% seen once. The V and J genes are TRBV6-5 and TRBJ2-1; 7 positions agree with TRBD1. This sequence was found in an adult with an advanced solid tumor such as melanoma, head and neck, liver or kidney cancer. Sample: CD4+ or CD8+ T cells sorted from blood, taken in a trial of the OX40 agonist ivuxolimab. Here the CDR3 DNA reads TGTGCCAGCACTCAGGGGGTCGGTGAGCAGTTCTTC. Its protein product is CASTQGVGEQFF.